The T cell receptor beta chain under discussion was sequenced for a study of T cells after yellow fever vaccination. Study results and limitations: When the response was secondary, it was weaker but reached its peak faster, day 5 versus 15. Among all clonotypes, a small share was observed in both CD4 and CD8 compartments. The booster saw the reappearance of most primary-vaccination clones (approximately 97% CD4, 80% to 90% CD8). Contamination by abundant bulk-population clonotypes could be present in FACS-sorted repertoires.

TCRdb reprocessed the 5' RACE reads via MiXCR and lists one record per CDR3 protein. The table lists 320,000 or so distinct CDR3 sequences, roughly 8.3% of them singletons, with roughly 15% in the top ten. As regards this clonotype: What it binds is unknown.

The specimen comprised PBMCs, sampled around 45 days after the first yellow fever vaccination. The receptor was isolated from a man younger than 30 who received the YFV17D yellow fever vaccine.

The CDR3: CASSDTGGGSYNSPLHF. In nucleotides, the CDR3 is TGTGCCAGCAGCGACACAGGGGGCGGCTCCTATAATTCACCCCTCCACTTT. The chain carries TRBV7-9 and TRBJ1-6, with 9 bases identical to TRBD1. CDR3 size: 17 residues. V lost 5 bases to trimming and J lost 0 bases; unmatched junction nucleotides: 5. Per germline, CDR1 SEHNR and CDR2 FQNEAQ (reference sequence).